This is a list of T cell receptor beta chains from one sample in a study of cytomegalovirus exposure and HLA in healthy donors. Sequenced by immunoSEQ multiplex PCR; TCRdb stores in-frame clones only, minus some. The sample carries 95,000 to 150,000 clones, 81% recorded once. The sequenced sample was PBMCs. The receptors derive from a woman aged 40 to 50 in good health and CMV-seronegative. Each CDR3 is given with its conserved first and last residue.

TRBV11-3	TRBJ2-5	CASSVRGSETQYF
TRBV11-2	TRBJ1-1	CASSPSGQAWNTEAFF
TRBV18	TRBJ2-7	CASSPYAHYEQYF
TRBV11-2	TRBJ2-2	CASSRFPGNTGELFF
TRBV4-1	TRBJ1-3	CASSPTGVGGNTIYF
TRBV5-1	TRBJ1-5	CASRTGTGSPQHF
TRBV6-5	TRBJ1-1	CASRRQGATEAFF
TRBV19	TRBJ1-1	CASSRTGGANFGEAFF
TRBV7-9	TRBJ2-3	CASSLGLAGTDPTDTQYF
TRBV19	TRBJ1-1	CASRATVTNTEAFF
TRBV18	TRBJ2-3	CASSPQPGTSHTDTQYF
TRBV4-1	TRBJ2-5	CASSQTPTVQETQYF
TRBV2	TRBJ2-7	CASRVGAGGASEQYF
TRBV9	TRBJ2-3	CASSRSGVAQYF
TRBV15	TRBJ2-1	CATSREPTGAANEQFF
TRBV11-2	TRBJ1-1	CASSLSGTEAFF
TRBV4-1	TRBJ1-4	CASSQGASLRGKNEKLFF
TRBV30	TRBJ1-2	CAESNCGAQSGYTF
TRBV11-2	TRBJ2-1	CASSFRLVVEVVDNEQFF
TRBV18	TRBJ1-1	CASSKGQANEAFF
TRBV15	TRBJ1-3	CATSRDPGNTIYF
TRBV10-3	TRBJ2-7	CAISDVAGGLREQYF
TRBV10-3	TRBJ1-4	CAISVLGTSEKLFF